The 23 T cell receptor beta chains in this list originate from one sample, sequenced in a study of identical twins. TCRdb reprocessed the 5' RACE reads via MiXCR and lists one record per CDR3 protein. The sample lists under 250,000 distinct CDR3 sequences, 9.4% occurring once. Sequenced: memory (CD45RO+) T cells sorted from blood. The origin of the receptors is a woman aged 18-29 years in good health.

This clonotype has ten or more counts. The V call is TRBV7-2, the J call TRBJ2-5; D tentatively reads TRBD1 or TRBD2 (5 bases each). V was pared by 5 bases and J by 0 bases, with 10 bases between. CDR1 and CDR2 from the germline V gene are SGHTA and FQGNSA. This CDR3 comprises 14 residues. Here the CDR3 reads CASSLGTHQETQYF. The CDR3 nucleotides read TGTGCCAGCAGCCTCGGGACCCACCAAGAGACCCAGTACTTC.

There are many counts of this clonotype. The CDR3: CASSSRTSGQETQYF. CDR3 nucleotides: TGTGCCAGCAGCTCTCGGACTAGCGGCCAAGAGACCCAGTACTTC. V usage is TRBV13 and J usage is TRBJ2-5; 10 nucleotides agree with TRBD2. Germline V gene sequence: CDR1 PRHDT, CDR2 FYEKMQ (reference sequence). Unmatched junction bases numbered 3, after V lost 4 bases and J lost 1 base. This CDR3 comprises 15 residues.

This clonotype has at least ten counts. The chain combines TRBV5-4 with TRBJ2-3, with TRBD2 matching 10 bases. Germline V gives CDR1 SGHNT, CDR2 YYREEE (reference sequence). The V gene end was trimmed by 6 bases and the J gene end by 4 bases; junction bases not matched to a gene: 17. This CDR3 has 18 amino acids. The CDR3 coding sequence is TGTGCCAGCACCCTAGGCGGGTCTAGCGGGAGTGGGGCAGATACGCAGTATTTT. It is translated as CASTLGGSSGSGADTQYF.

This clonotype came up a few times. The genes are TRBV7-9 and TRBJ1-1; tentative D call: TRBD1 (6 bases). The CDR3 covers 12 residues. V was trimmed by 2 bases and J by 8 bases, leaving 9 bases between them. CDR1 is SEHNR and CDR2 is FQNEAQ in the germline V gene (reference sequence). The CDR3 spells CASSLSGGEAFF. The CDR3 region has the DNA TGTGCCAGCAGCTTAAGTGGGGGCGAAGCTTTCTTT.

This clonotype was seen only a few times. The genes are TRBV29-1 and TRBJ2-1; D not certain. The CDR3 is 15 amino acids. The germline V gene encodes CDR1 SQVTM and CDR2 ANQGSEA. V was trimmed by 5 bases and J by 0 bases, leaving 14 bases between them. CDR3 loop: CSVRSYANSYNEQFF. CDR3 nucleotides: TGCAGCGTTAGAAGTTATGCTAACTCCTACAATGAGCAGTTCTTC.

This clonotype occurred many times. The gene calls are TRBV18 and TRBJ2-1; D is perhaps TRBD2 (6 bases). Looked up from germline, CDR1 is KGHSH and CDR2 is LQKENI. Trimming pared 6 bases from V and 4 bases from J, leaving 13 bases between. The CDR3 runs 14 residues. CDR3 in amino acids: CASSGTSAYNEQFF. The CDR3 DNA reads TGTGCCAGCTCCGGGACTTCAGCTTACAATGAGCAGTTCTTC.

There are a few counts of this clonotype. The rearrangement joins TRBV11-2 to TRBJ2-7; 10 bases are shared with TRBD2. Germline V gene data show CDR1 as SGHAT and CDR2 as FQNNGV. With V trimmed by 2 bases and J by 4 bases, 8 bases remained unmatched. CDR3 length: 16 amino acids. The CDR3 here is CASSLSVLAGAYEQYF. The CDR3 DNA sequence: TGTGCCAGCAGCTTAAGTGTGCTAGCGGGGGCTTACGAGCAGTACTTC.

This clonotype has ten or more counts. The V call is TRBV11-2, the J call TRBJ2-3, with 8 bases matching TRBD1. J lost 0 bases, V lost 5 bases, and 4 bases had no gene match. The CDR3 has 15 residues. Germline V gene lookup returns CDR1 SGHAT and CDR2 FQNNGV. DNA of the CDR3: TGTGCCAGCAGCCCCCGGACAGGGAGCACAGATACGCAGTATTTT. Protein sequence: CASSPRTGSTDTQYF.

The chain has TRBV20-1 and TRBJ2-3; tentative D call: TRBD2 (7 bases). V was pared by 3 bases and J by 6 bases, with 13 bases between. Germline V gene sequence: CDR1 DFQATT, CDR2 SNEGSKA (reference sequence). CDR3 length equals 13 residues. CDR3 nucleotides: TGCAGTGCTAGTACGGGGGGCCCGGATACGCAGTATTTT. The encoded protein is CSASTGGPDTQYF.

This clonotype was seen at least ten times. The chain carries TRBV12-3 or TRBV12-4 and TRBJ2-5; D unresolved. V lost 2 bases, J lost 1 base, and 8 bases lay in between. The length of the CDR3 is 14 residues. The chain's CDR3 is CASSLLDSQETQYF. The CDR3 nucleotides are TGTGCCAGCAGTTTACTAGATAGCCAAGAGACCCAGTACTTC.

This chain uses TRBV15 with TRBJ2-2; 11 bases match TRBD2. The CDR3 has 15 residues. In germline, CDR1 is LNHNV, CDR2 YYDKDF (reference sequence). V trimming: 1 base; J trimming: 8 bases; junction bases outside the gene matches: 3. CDR3 bases: TGTGCCACCAGCAGAGGACGGACTAGCGGGGGGGAGCTGTTTTTT. Translated, it gives CATSRGRTSGGELFF.

The chain links TRBV7-8 to TRBJ2-5; no definite D call. The V gene's germline CDR1 is SGHVS and CDR2 FQNEAQ. V was clipped by 2 bases and J by 2 bases, with 12 bases between them. This CDR3 region has 15 residues. CDR3 sequence: CASSLRRGRQETQYF. CDR3 coding DNA: TGTGCCAGCAGCTTAAGGAGAGGCAGACAAGAGACCCAGTACTTC.

The gene calls are TRBV10-3 and TRBJ2-5; D might be TRBD1 (6 bases). Between the trimmed V and J ends, which lost 8 bases and 5 bases, there was a span of 15 bases. CDR1 and CDR2 (germline): ENHRY, SYGVKD. The CDR3 consists of 13 residues. The CDR3 here is CAILDSSSETQYF. CDR3 sequence (DNA): TGTGCCATCTTGGACAGTTCCTCGGAGACCCAGTACTTC.

This clonotype has just a few counts. The rearrangement uses TRBV25-1 and TRBJ2-1, with 7 bases matching TRBD1. CDR1 and CDR2 from the germline V gene are MGHDK and SYGVNS. The CDR3 runs 16 residues. V lost 2 bases, J lost 7 bases, and 11 bases stayed unmatched. CDR3 region: CASSEPPGQNFNEQFF. CDR3 in DNA: TGTGCCAGCAGTGAACCCCCGGGACAGAATTTTAATGAGCAGTTCTTC.

The V call is TRBV27, the J call TRBJ2-7, with TRBD1 matching over 7 bases. The V gene end was trimmed by 1 base and the J gene end by 0 bases; junction bases not matched to a gene: 3. The CDR3 is 15 amino acids. From germline, CDR1 is MNHEY and CDR2 SMNVEV (reference sequence). CDR3 sequence: CASSLYGTDSYEQYF. CDR3 sequence (DNA): TGTGCCAGCAGTTTATACGGGACAGACTCCTACGAGCAGTACTTC.

The rearrangement uses TRBV3-1 and TRBJ2-3, with D uncertain. From germline, CDR1 is LGHDT and CDR2 YNNKEL (reference sequence). The CDR3 is 13 residues long. V was pared by 3 bases and J by 5 bases, with 9 bases between. CDR3 sequence: CASSHTAQDTQYF. DNA for the CDR3: TGTGCCAGCAGCCATACGGCGCAAGATACGCAGTATTTT.

The V call is TRBV12-3 or TRBV12-4, the J call TRBJ2-2; TRBD1 matches at 11 bases. The CDR3 has 14 residues. V trimming: 3 bases; J trimming: 10 bases; junction bases outside the gene matches: 4. The chain's CDR3 is CASSFGTGGEELFF. For the CDR3, the DNA is TGTGCCAGCAGTTTCGGGACAGGGGGTGAGGAGCTGTTTTTT.

This clonotype turned up a few times. V gene TRBV2 combines with J gene TRBJ2-1, with D possibly matching TRBD1 (6 bases). This CDR3 is 12 amino acids long. Trimming took 7 bases from V and 13 from J, leaving 17 bases between them. The germline CDR1 and CDR2 sequences are SNHLY and FYNNEI. CDR3 DNA sequence: TGTGCCAGCACCCCTCTACAGGGCTCTCAGTTCTTC. Residues: CASTPLQGSQFF.

The chain carries TRBV7-2 and TRBJ2-3; D remains unclear. With 5 bases removed from V and 8 bases from J, the gap between germline ends came to 11 bases. Germline CDR1 is SGHTA and CDR2 is FQGNSA. The CDR3 consists of 12 residues. The CDR3 coding sequence is TGTGCCAGCAGCCAGGTGGGCGGTACGCAGTATTTT. This codes for CASSQVGGTQYF.

This clonotype showed up just a few times. This chain connects TRBV20-1 to TRBJ2-3; D uncertain. Germline V gene data show CDR1 as DFQATT and CDR2 as SNEGSKA (reference sequence). Between the trimmed V and J ends, which lost 3 bases and 6 bases, there was a span of 10 bases. CDR3 length: 12 residues. DNA of the CDR3: TGCAGTGCTAGGGGAAGGGCCGATACGCAGTATTTT. Translating it yields CSARGRADTQYF.

The genes are TRBV20-1 and TRBJ2-1, with 15 bases matching TRBD2. The CDR3 extends over 14 amino acids. Germline V gives CDR1 DFQATT, CDR2 SNEGSKA (reference sequence). V lost 6 bases to trimming and J lost 12 bases; unmatched junction nucleotides: 9. The CDR3 DNA reads as TGCAGTGCGCGGACTAGCGGGAGGGCCGGGTGGCAGTTCTTC. Translated, it gives CSARTSGRAGWQFF.

With respect to this clonotype: Being one base from a much bigger clone, this may be a read error. CDR3 DNA sequence: TGTGCCAGCTGTCGACTAGGAAGCTCCTACAATGAGCAGTTCTTC. Protein product: CASCRLGSSYNEQFF. J is TRBJ2-1 and V is TRBV3-1; D might be TRBD2 (6 bases). Trimming cost V 8 bases and J 0 bases, with 14 bases left between them. The CDR3 contains 15 residues. From germline, CDR1 is LGHDT and CDR2 YNNKEL (reference sequence).

This clonotype was seen many times. This chain links TRBV20-1 with TRBJ1-2; no firm D call. CDR3 size: 13 residues. Between the trimmed V and J ends, which lost 0 bases and 8 bases, there was a span of 13 bases. Germline V gene lookup returns CDR1 DFQATT and CDR2 SNEGSKA (reference sequence). CDR3 sequence (DNA): TGCAGTGCTAGAGACCCAGAAGAACGAGGCTACACCTTC. Protein product: CSARDPEERGYTF.